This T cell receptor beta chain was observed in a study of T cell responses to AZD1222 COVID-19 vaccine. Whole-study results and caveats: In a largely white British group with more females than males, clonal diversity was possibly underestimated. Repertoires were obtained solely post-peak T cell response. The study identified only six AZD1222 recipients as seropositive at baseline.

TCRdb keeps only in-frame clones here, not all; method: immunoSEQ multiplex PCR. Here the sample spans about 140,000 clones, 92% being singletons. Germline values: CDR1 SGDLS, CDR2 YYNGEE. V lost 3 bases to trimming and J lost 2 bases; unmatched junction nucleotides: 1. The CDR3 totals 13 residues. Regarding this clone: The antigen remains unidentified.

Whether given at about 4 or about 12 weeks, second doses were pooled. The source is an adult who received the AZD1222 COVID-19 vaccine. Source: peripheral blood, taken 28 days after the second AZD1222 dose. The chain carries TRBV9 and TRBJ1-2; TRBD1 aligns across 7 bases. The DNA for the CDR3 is TGTGCCAGCAGCGACAGGGGAAACTATGGCTACACCTTC. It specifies CASSDRGNYGYTF.